The clone carrying this TCR beta chain was detected only a few times. Its antigen is not identified. These data belong to a study of cytomegalovirus exposure and HLA in healthy donors. The overall study: About 80 million unique TCRs from HLA-typed donors made up an early data release.

Primers for the PCR totalled 60 Vbeta and 13 Jbeta. The assay was immunoSEQ multiplex PCR, and TCRdb's table has in-frame clones only and misses some. The data contain 150,000 to 200,000 clones, about 85% of them singletons. CDR1 and CDR2 from the germline V gene are SGHRS and YFSETQ. The length of the CDR3 is 13 residues. Unmatched junction bases numbered 6, after V lost 5 bases and J lost 4 bases. Points from the study as a whole: Most of the TCR beta V segments (in an earlier analysis) were productive either about 90% or about 30% of the time. The study put around 180 TCR beta chains on its list as cytomegalovirus-associated. There was a cluster of highly shared sequence variants that was likely a sequencing artifact.

Sample: PBMCs. The source of this sequence is a man in his late teens or twenties in good health and CMV-seropositive. The rearrangement uses TRBV5-1 and TRBJ2-7; 7 bases match TRBD2. The CDR3 sequence: CASRVEGGYEQYF. CDR3 sequence (DNA): TGCGCCAGCAGGGTAGAGGGAGGGTACGAGCAGTACTTC.